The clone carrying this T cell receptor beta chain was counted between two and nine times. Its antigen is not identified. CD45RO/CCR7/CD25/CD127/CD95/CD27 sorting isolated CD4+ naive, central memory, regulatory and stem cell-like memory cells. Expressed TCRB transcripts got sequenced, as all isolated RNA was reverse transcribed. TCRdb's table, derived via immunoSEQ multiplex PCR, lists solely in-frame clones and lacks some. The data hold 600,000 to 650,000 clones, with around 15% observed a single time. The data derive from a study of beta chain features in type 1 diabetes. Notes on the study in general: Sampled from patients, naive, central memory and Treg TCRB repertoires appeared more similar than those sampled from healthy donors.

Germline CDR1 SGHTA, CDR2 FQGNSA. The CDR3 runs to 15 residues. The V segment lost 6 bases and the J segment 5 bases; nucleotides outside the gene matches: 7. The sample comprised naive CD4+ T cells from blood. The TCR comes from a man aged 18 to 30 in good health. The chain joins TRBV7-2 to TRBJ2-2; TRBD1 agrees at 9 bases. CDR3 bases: TGTGCCAGCAGGGGGGACAGGGTTGGAACCGGGGAGCTGTTTTTT. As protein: CASRGDRVGTGELFF. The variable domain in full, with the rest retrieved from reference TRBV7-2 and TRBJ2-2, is GAGVSQSPSNKVTEKGKDVELRCDPISGHTALYWYRQSLGQGLEFLIYFQGNSAPDKSGLPSDRFSAERTGGSVSTLTIQRTQQEDSAVYLCASRGDRVGTGELFFGEGSRLTVL.